Listed below are T cell receptor beta chains from one sample, sequenced in a study of blood T cell repertoires in COVID-19. Libraries were prepared by immunoSEQ multiplex PCR; TCRdb keeps only in-frame clonotypes and omits some of them. In the table there are about 220,000 clones, approximately 80% of which are singletons. Sequencing used peripheral blood. The source of these receptors is a man aged 50-59 years with active or convalescent COVID-19. The CDR3 runs from the conserved cysteine through the conserved F or W. A D gene is named only where the DNA matches it firmly. Expanded clones get a size class; other rows say once, few or many, or leave the size out.

size: -
V: TRBV28
J: TRBJ1-4
D: -
DNA: TGTGCCAGCAGCCCCTTACAGGAGTATAATGAAAAACTGTTTTTT
CDR3: CASSPLQEYNEKLFF

size: few
V: TRBV2
J: TRBJ2-3
D: -
DNA: TGTGCCAGCAGCGAAGGGGGGGGCTTGATCGTCACAGATACGCAGTATTTT
CDR3: CASSEGGGLIVTDTQYF

size: -
V: TRBV4-1
J: TRBJ2-6
D: TRBD2
DNA: TGCGCCAGCAGCCAACAGGGAGGGGACAACGTCCTGACTTTC
CDR3: CASSQQGGDNVLTF

size: -
V: TRBV5-6
J: TRBJ1-3
D: -
DNA: TGTGCCAGCTGCCAGCCAGGCGGGGACACCATATATTTT
CDR3: CASCQPGGDTIYF

size: -
V: TRBV15
J: TRBJ2-1
D: -
DNA: TGTGCCACCAGCAGGCAGGGATCTGTCTACAATGAGCAGTTCTTC
CDR3: CATSRQGSVYNEQFF

size: -
V: TRBV6-5
J: TRBJ2-7
D: -
DNA: TGTGCCAGCAGTTACTCTCCGACAGGCTCCTACGAGCAGTACTTC
CDR3: CASSYSPTGSYEQYF

size: -
V: TRBV28
J: TRBJ1-2
D: -
DNA: TGTGCCAGCAGTTTGGGGAGAACCTATGGCTACACCTTC
CDR3: CASSLGRTYGYTF

size: -
V: TRBV6-1
J: TRBJ2-1
D: TRBD1
DNA: TGTGCCAGCAGTGACCCCTCAGGGGGCAGGGATGAGCAGTTCTTC
CDR3: CASSDPSGGRDEQFF

size: -
V: TRBV11-2
J: TRBJ2-3
D: -
DNA: TGTGCCAGCAGCTTAATAACCACGGGTACGCAGTATTTT
CDR3: CASSLITTGTQYF

size: -
V: TRBV7-9
J: TRBJ1-2
D: TRBD1
DNA: TGTGCCAGCATCAATCCGGGACAGGCCATCTATGGCTACACCTTC
CDR3: CASINPGQAIYGYTF

size: few
V: TRBV19
J: TRBJ2-2
D: -
DNA: TGTGCCAGTAGTATTGGAGGGGGAGGGACCGGGGAGCTGTTTTTT
CDR3: CASSIGGGGTGELFF